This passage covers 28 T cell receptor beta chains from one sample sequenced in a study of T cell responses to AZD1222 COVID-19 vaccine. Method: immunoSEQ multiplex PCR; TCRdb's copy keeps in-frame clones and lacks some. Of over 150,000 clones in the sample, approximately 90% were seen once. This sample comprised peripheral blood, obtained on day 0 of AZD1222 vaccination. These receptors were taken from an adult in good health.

CDR3 loop: CAWSGDRAGYTF. CDR3 nucleotides: TGTGCCTGGAGTGGGGACAGGGCTGGCTACACCTTC. The chain joins TRBV30 to TRBJ1-2, with 9 bases aligning to TRBD1. Unmatched junction bases numbered 1, after V lost 1 base and J lost 7 bases. This CDR3 has 12 amino acids. Germline lookup yields CDR1 GTSNPN and CDR2 SVGIG (reference sequence).

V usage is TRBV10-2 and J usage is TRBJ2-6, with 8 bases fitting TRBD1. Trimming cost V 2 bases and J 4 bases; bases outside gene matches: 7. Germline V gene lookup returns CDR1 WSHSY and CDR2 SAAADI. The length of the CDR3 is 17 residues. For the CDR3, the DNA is TGCGCCAGCAGTGAGAACCAGGGGGCGAGGGGGGCCAACGTCCTGACTTTC. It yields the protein CASSENQGARGANVLTF.

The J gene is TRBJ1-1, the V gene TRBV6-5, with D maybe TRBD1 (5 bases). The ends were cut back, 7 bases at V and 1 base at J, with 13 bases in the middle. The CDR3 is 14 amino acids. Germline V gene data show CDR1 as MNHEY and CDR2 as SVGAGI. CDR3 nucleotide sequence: TGTGCCAGCACCGTCGGGACCCCGAACACTGAAGCTTTCTTT. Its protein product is CASTVGTPNTEAFF.

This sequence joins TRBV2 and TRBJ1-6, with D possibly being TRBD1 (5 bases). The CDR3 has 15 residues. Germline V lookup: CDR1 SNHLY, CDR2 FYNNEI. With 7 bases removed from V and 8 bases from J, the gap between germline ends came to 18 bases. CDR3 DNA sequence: TGTGCCAGCACGGATGCGGGGCCGGGGGATTCACCCCTCCACTTT. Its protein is CASTDAGPGDSPLHF.

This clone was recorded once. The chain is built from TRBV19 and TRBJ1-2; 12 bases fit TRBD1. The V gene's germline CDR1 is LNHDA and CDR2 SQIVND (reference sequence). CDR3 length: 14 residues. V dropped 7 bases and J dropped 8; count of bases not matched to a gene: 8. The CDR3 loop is CASKLGDRGQGYTF. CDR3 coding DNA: TGTGCCAGTAAATTGGGGGACAGGGGGCAAGGCTACACCTTC. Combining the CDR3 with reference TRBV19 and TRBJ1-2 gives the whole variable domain DGGITQSPKYLFRKEGQNVTLSCEQNLNHDAMYWYRQDPGQGLRLIYYSQIVNDFQKGDIAEGYSVSREKKESFPLTVTSAQKNPTAFYLCASKLGDRGQGYTFGSGTRLTVV.

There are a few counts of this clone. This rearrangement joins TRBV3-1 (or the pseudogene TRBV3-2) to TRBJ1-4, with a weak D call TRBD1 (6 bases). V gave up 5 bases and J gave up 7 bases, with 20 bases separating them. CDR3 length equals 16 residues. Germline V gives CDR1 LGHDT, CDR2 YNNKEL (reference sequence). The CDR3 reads CASSFLSRGGREKLFF. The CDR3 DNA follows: TGTGCCAGCAGCTTTCTCTCACGAGGGGGACGTGAAAAACTGTTTTTT.

The DNA for the CDR3 is TGTGCCAGCGCCGACAGAGGTGGGGGAAACACCATATATTTT. It specifies CASADRGGGNTIYF. The chain joins TRBV5-6 to TRBJ1-3; possible D gene TRBD1, 5 bases. The V end lost 7 bases, the J end lost 4 bases, and 15 bases lay between the germline ends. The CDR3 length is 14 residues. The germline V gene has CDR1 SGHDT and CDR2 YYEEEE.

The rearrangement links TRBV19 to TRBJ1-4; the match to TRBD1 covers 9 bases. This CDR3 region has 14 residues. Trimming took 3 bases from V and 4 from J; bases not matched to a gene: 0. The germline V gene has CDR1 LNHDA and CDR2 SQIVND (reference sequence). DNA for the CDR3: TGTGCCAGTAGTATGGACAGGGGTAATGAAAAACTGTTTTTT. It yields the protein CASSMDRGNEKLFF.

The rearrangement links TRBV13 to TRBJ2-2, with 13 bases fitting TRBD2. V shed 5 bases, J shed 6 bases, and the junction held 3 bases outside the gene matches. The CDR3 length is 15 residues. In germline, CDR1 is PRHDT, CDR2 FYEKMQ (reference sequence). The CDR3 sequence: CASSTSGGAAGELFF. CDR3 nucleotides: TGTGCCAGCAGCACTAGCGGGGGGGCGGCCGGGGAGCTGTTTTTT.

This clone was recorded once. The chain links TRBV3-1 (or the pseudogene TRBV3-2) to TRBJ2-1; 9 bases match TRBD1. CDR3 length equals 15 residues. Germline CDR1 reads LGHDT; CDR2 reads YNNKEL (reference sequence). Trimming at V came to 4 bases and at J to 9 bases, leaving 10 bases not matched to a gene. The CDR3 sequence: CASSPRDRVISEQFF. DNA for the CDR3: TGTGCCAGCAGCCCCCGGGACAGGGTGATCAGTGAGCAGTTCTTC.

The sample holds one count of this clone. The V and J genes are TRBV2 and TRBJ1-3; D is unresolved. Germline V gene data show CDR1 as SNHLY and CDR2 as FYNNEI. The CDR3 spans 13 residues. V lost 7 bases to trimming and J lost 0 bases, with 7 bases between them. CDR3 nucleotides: TGTGCCAGCATCGGTAGCTCTGGAAACACCATATATTTT. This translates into CASIGSSGNTIYF.

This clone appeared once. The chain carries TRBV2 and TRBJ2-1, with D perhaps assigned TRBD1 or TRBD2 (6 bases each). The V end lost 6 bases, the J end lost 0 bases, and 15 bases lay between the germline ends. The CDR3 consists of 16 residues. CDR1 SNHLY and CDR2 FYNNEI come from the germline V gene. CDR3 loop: CASSPRGPSSYNEQFF. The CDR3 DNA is TGTGCCAGCAGCCCTCGGGGGCCAAGCTCCTACAATGAGCAGTTCTTC. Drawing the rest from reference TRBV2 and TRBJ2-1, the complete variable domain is EPEVTQTPSHQVTQMGQEVILRCVPISNHLYFYWYRQILGQKVEFLVSFYNNEISEKSEIFDDQFSVERPDGSNFTLKIRSTKLEDSAMYFCASSPRGPSSYNEQFFGPGTRLTVL.

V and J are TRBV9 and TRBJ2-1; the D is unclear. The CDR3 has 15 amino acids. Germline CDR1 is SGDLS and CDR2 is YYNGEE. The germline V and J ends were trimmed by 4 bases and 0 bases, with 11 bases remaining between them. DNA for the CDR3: TGTGCCAGCAGCCCCCTTCGATTCTCCTACAATGAGCAGTTCTTC. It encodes CASSPLRFSYNEQFF.

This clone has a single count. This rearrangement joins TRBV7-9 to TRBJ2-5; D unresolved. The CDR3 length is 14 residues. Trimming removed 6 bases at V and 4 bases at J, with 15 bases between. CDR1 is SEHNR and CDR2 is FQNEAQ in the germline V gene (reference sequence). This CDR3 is CASSEAGFRETQYF. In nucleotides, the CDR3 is TGTGCCAGCAGTGAGGCCGGGTTCAGAGAGACCCAGTACTTC.

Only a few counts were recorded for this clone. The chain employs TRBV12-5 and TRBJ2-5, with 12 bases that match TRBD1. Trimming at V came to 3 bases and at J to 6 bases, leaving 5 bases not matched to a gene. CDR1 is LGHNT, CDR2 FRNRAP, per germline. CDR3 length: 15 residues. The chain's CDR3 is CASGLGTGGVKTQYF. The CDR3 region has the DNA TGTGCTAGTGGTTTAGGGACAGGGGGCGTGAAGACCCAGTACTTC. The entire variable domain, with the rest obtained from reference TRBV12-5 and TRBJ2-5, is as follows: DARVTQTPRHKVTEMGQEVTMRCQPILGHNTVFWYRQTMMQGLELLAYFRNRAPLDDSGMPKDRFSAEMPDATLATLKIQPSEPRDSAVYFCASGLGTGGVKTQYFGPGTRLLVL.

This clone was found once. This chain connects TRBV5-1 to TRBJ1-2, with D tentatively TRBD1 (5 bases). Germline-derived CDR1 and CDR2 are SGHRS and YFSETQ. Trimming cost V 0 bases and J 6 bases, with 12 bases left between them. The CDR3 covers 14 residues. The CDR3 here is CASSLDGRENGYTF. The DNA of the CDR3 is TGCGCCAGCAGCTTGGACGGCAGGGAAAATGGCTACACCTTC.

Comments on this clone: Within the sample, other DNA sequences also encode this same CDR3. For the CDR3, the DNA is TGTGCCAGCAGCCAAGCTAGCGGACCGAACACCGGGGAGCTGTTTTTT. Translating gives CASSQASGPNTGELFF. V gene TRBV4-2 combines with J gene TRBJ2-2, with 7 bases matching TRBD2. The CDR3 has 16 residues. Germline-derived CDR1 and CDR2 are LGHNA and YNFKEQ. Trimming removed 1 base from V and 0 bases from J; junction bases left unmatched: 2.

The CDR3 DNA is TGTGCCATCAGCAAGAATAGGAATGAGCAGTTCTTC. Its translation: CAISKNRNEQFF. The chain joins TRBV10-3 to TRBJ2-1; no clear D. Germline V gene data show CDR1 as ENHRY and CDR2 as SYGVKD. The CDR3 is 12 residues long. The V and J ends lost 6 bases and 7 bases respectively, with 10 bases between them.

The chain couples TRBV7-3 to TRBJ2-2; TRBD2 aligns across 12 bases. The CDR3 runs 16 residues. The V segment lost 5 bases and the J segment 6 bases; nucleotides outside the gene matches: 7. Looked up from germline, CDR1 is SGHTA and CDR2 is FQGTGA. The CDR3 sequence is CASSPASGGAAGELFF. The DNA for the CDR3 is TGTGCCAGCAGCCCGGCTAGCGGGGGGGCGGCCGGGGAGCTGTTTTTT.

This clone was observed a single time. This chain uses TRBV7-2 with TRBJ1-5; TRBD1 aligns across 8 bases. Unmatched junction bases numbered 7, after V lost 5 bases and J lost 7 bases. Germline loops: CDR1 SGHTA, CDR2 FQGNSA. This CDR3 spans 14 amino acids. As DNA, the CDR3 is TGTGCCAGCAGCCTAGACAGGGGCGGACAGCCCCAGCATTTT. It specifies CASSLDRGGQPQHF. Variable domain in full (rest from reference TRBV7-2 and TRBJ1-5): GAGVSQSPSNKVTEKGKDVELRCDPISGHTALYWYRQSLGQGLEFLIYFQGNSAPDKSGLPSDRFSAERTGGSVSTLTIQRTQQEDSAVYLCASSLDRGGQPQHFGDGTRLSIL.

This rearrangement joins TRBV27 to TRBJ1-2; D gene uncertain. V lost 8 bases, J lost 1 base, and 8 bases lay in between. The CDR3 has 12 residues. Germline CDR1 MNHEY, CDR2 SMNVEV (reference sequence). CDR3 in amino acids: CASGDFNYGYTF. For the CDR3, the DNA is TGTGCCAGCGGTGACTTTAACTATGGCTACACCTTC.

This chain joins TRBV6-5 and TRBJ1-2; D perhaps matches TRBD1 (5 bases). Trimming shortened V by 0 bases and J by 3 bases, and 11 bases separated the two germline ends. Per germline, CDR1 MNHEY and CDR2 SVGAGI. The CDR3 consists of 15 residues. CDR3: CASSYSRQGHYGYTF. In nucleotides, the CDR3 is TGTGCCAGCAGTTACTCTCGGCAGGGCCACTATGGCTACACCTTC.

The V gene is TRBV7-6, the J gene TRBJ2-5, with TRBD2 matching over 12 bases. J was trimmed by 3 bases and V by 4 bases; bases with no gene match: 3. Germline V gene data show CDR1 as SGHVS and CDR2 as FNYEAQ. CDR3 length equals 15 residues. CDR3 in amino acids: CASSSLAGGKETQYF. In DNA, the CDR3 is TGTGCCAGCAGCTCCCTAGCGGGGGGGAAAGAGACCCAGTACTTC.

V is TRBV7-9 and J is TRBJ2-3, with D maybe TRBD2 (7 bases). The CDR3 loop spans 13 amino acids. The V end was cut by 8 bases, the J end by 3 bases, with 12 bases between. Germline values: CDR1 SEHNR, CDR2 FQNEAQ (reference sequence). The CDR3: CASGGAGTDTQYF. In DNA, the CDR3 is TGTGCCAGCGGGGGGGCTGGGACAGATACGCAGTATTTT.

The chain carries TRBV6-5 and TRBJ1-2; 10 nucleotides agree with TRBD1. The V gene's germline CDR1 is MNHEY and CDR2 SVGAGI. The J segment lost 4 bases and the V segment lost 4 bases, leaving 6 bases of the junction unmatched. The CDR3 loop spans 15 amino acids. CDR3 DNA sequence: TGTGCCAGCAGTTGGGGACAGGGGCTTTCCTATGGCTACACCTTC. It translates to CASSWGQGLSYGYTF.

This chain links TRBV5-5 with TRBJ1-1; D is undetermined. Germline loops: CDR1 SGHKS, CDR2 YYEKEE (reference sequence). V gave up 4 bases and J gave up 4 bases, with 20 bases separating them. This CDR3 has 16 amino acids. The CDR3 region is CASSPVGSPLVTEAFF. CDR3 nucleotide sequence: TGTGCCAGCAGCCCGGTCGGGTCTCCGCTGGTCACTGAAGCTTTCTTT.

The CDR3 coding sequence is TGTGCCAGCAGCTTAGCGCAGGGTACTCACTACGAGCAGTACTTC. Protein: CASSLAQGTHYEQYF. V gene TRBV7-9 combines with J gene TRBJ2-7, with D perhaps matching TRBD1 (5 bases). The length of the CDR3 is 15 residues. Germline-derived CDR1 and CDR2 are SEHNR and FQNEAQ (reference sequence). The germline V and J ends were trimmed by 0 bases and 3 bases, with 12 bases remaining between them. The full variable domain, in which reference TRBV7-9 and TRBJ2-7 provide the parts outside the CDR3, is DTGVSQNPRHKITKRGQNVTFRCDPISEHNRLYWYRQTLGQGPEFLTYFQNEAQLEKSRLLSDRFSAERPKGSFSTLEIQRTEQGDSAMYLCASSLAQGTHYEQYFGPGTRLTVT.

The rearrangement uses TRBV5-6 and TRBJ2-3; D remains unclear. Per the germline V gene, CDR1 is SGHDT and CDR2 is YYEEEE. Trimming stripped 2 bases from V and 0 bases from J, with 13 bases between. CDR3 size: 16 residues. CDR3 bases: TGTGCCAGCAGCTTATCGCGCTCCCCGAGCACAGATACGCAGTATTTT. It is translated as CASSLSRSPSTDTQYF.